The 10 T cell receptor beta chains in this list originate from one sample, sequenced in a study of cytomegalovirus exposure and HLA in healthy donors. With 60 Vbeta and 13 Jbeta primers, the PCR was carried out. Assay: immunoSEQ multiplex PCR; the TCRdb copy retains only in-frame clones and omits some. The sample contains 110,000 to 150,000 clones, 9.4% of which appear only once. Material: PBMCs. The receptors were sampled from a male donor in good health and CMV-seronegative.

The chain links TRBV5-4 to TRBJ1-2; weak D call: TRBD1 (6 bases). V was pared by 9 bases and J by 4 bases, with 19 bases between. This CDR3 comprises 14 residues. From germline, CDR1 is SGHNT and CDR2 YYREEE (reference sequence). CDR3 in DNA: TGTGCCATCTTGAGCGCAGGGGATGGCTATGGCTACACCTTC. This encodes CAILSAGDGYGYTF.

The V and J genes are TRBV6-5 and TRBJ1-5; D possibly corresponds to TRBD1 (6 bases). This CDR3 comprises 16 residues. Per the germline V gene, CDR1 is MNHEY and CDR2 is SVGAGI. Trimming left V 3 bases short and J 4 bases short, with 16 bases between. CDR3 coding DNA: TGTGCCAGCAGTTATTATCCCACAGGGATTAATCAGCCCCAGCATTTT. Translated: CASSYYPTGINQPQHF.

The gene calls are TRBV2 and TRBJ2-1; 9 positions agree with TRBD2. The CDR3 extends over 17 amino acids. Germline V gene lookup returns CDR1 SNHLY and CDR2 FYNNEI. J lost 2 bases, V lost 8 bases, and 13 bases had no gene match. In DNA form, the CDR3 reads TGTGCCAGCCGGGAACTGACTAGCGGAATTACCTACAATGAGCAGTTCTTC. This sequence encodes CASRELTSGITYNEQFF. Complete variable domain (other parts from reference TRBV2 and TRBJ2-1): EPEVTQTPSHQVTQMGQEVILRCVPISNHLYFYWYRQILGQKVEFLVSFYNNEISEKSEIFDDQFSVERPDGSNFTLKIRSTKLEDSAMYFCASRELTSGITYNEQFFGPGTRLTVL.

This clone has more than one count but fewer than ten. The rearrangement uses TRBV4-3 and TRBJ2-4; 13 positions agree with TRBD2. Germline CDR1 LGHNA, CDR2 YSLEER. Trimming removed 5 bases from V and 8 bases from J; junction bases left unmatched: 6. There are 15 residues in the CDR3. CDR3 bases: TGCGCCAGCAGCAGGACTAGCGGGGGCCCAGACATTCAGTACTTC. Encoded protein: CASSRTSGGPDIQYF.

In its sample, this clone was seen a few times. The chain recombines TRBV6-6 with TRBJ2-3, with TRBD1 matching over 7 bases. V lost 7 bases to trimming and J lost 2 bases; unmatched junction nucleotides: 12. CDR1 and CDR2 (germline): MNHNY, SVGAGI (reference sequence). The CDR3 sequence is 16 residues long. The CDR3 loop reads CASNHPPGQDTDTQYF. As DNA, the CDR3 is TGTGCCAGCAACCACCCTCCAGGACAGGACACAGATACGCAGTATTTT.

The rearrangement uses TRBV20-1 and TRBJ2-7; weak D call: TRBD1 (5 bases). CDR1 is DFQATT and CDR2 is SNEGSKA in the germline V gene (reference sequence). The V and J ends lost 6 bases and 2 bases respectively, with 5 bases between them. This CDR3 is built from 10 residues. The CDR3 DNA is TGCAGTGCGGGGCCCTACGAGCAGTACTTC. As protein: CSAGPYEQYF.

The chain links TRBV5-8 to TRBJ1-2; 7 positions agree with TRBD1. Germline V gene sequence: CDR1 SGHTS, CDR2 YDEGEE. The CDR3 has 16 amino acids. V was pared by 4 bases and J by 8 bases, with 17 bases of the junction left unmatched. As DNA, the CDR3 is TGTGCCAGCAGCCCAAGGGTGGCGGGACAGTATTGGGGCTACACCTTC. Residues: CASSPRVAGQYWGYTF.

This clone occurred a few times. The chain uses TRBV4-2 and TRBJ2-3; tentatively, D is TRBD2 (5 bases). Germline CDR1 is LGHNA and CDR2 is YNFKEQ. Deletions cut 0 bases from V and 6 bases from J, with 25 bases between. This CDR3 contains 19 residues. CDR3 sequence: CASSQDGMVADWRRDTQYF. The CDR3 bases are TGTGCCAGCAGCCAAGATGGGATGGTCGCGGACTGGCGAAGGGATACGCAGTATTTT.

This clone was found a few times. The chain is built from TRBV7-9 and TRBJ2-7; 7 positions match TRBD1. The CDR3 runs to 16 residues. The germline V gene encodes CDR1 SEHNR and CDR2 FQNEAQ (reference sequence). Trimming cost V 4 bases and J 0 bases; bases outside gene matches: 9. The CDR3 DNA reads TGTGCCAGCAGCTCCCGGACAGGACCCACCTCCTACGAGCAGTACTTC. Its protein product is CASSSRTGPTSYEQYF.

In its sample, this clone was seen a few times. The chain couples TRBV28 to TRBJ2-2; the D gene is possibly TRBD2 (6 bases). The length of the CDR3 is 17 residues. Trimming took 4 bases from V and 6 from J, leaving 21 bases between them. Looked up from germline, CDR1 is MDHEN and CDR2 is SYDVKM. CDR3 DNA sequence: TGTGCCAGCAGTTCCCCTCCGGGGACTTCAGACGCCGGGGAGCTGTTTTTT. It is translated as CASSSPPGTSDAGELFF.